These 17 T cell receptor beta chains originate from one sample sequenced in a study of OX40 agonist ivuxolimab in advanced cancers. Some clones are missing from TCRdb's copy, which holds only in-frame ones; the method was immunoSEQ multiplex PCR. Here the sample spans 55,000 or so clones, roughly 90% being singletons. The input for sequencing was CD4+ or CD8+ T cells sorted from blood, taken in a trial of the OX40 agonist ivuxolimab. These receptors came from an adult with an advanced solid tumor such as melanoma, head and neck, liver or kidney cancer.

The chain combines TRBV5-1 with TRBJ2-7; D remains unclear. The germline V gene encodes CDR1 SGHRS and CDR2 YFSETQ. The CDR3 runs to 14 residues. The V and J ends lost 2 bases and 4 bases respectively, with 13 bases between them. The CDR3 spells CASSFGNKPYEQYF. The CDR3 bases are TGCGCCAGCAGCTTCGGTAACAAACCGTACGAGCAGTACTTC.

The V call is TRBV28, the J call TRBJ2-2; D remains unclear. The germline CDR1 and CDR2 sequences are MDHEN and SYDVKM. V gave up 6 bases and J gave up 0 bases, with 5 bases separating them. The CDR3 is 13 amino acids. For the CDR3, the DNA is TGTGCCAGCAGGGGGACGAACACCGGGGAGCTGTTTTTT. This sequence encodes CASRGTNTGELFF.

The chain joins TRBV6-6 to TRBJ1-2; 11 bases are shared with TRBD1. There are 15 residues in the CDR3. Germline CDR1 reads MNHNY; CDR2 reads SVGAGI (reference sequence). The V gene end was trimmed by 6 bases and the J gene end by 2 bases; junction bases not matched to a gene: 5. DNA for the CDR3: TGTGCCAGCAGAACCGGGACAGGGGGAAACTATGGCTACACCTTC. Translated, it gives CASRTGTGGNYGYTF.

This chain joins TRBV4-2 and TRBJ2-3; the D call may be TRBD1 or TRBD2 (5 bases each). CDR3 length: 15 amino acids. The germline gives CDR1 LGHNA, CDR2 YNFKEQ. Deletions cut 4 bases from V and 2 bases from J, with 13 bases between. The CDR3 reads CASSPSGAITDTQYF. The CDR3 DNA sequence: TGTGCCAGCAGCCCCTCCGGGGCGATCACAGATACGCAGTATTTT.

The rearrangement joins TRBV18 to TRBJ2-1; D unclear. Germline V gene data show CDR1 as KGHSH and CDR2 as LQKENI. The CDR3 sequence is 13 residues long. V was shortened by 3 bases and J by 2 bases, with 5 bases between the two germline ends. As DNA, the CDR3 is TGTGCCAGCTCACCCCGGGCCTACAATGAGCAGTTCTTC. Its translation: CASSPRAYNEQFF.

V is TRBV27 and J is TRBJ2-1; 9 bases fit TRBD2. Germline-derived CDR1 and CDR2 are MNHEY and SMNVEV (reference sequence). V shed 7 bases and J 4 bases; nucleotides not matched to a gene: 8. The CDR3 has 15 amino acids. CDR3: CASTGAGGRYNEQFF. The CDR3 DNA is TGTGCCAGCACCGGAGCGGGAGGTCGGTACAATGAGCAGTTCTTC.

The gene calls are TRBV30 and TRBJ2-1; D not certain. The length of the CDR3 is 13 residues. Germline V gene lookup returns CDR1 GTSNPN and CDR2 SVGIG (reference sequence). Trimming removed 4 bases from V and 4 bases from J, with 11 bases in between. CDR3 region: CAWTPELYNEQFF. The DNA for the CDR3 is TGTGCCTGGACCCCGGAGCTTTACAATGAGCAGTTCTTC.

The chain uses TRBV4-1 and TRBJ2-1; D assignment may be TRBD1 or TRBD2 (5 bases each). CDR1 and CDR2 from the germline V gene are MGHRA and YSYEKL. The V and J ends lost 0 bases and 6 bases respectively, with 24 bases between them. The CDR3 covers 19 residues. CDR3: CASSQDSSLTNPRGNEQFF. Here the CDR3 DNA reads TGCGCCAGCAGCCAAGATTCCTCGTTGACTAACCCTAGGGGCAATGAGCAGTTCTTC.

This sequence joins TRBV19 and TRBJ1-4; 7 bases are shared with TRBD1. The germline V gene has CDR1 LNHDA and CDR2 SQIVND (reference sequence). This CDR3 has 15 residues. Losses at the gene ends were 6 bases for V and 1 base for J; bases not matched to a gene: 5. CDR3 region: CASRYRGRTNEKLFF. The CDR3 nucleotides read TGTGCCAGTAGGTACAGGGGCAGAACTAATGAAAAACTGTTTTTT.

This clone was found once. The chain employs TRBV7-3 and TRBJ2-7; D gene uncertain. Germline lookup yields CDR1 SGHTA and CDR2 FQGTGA. CDR3 length: 13 residues. The germline V and J ends were trimmed by 2 bases and 4 bases, with 9 bases remaining between them. The CDR3 spells CASSLEVRYEQYF. The DNA for the CDR3 is TGTGCCAGCAGCTTAGAGGTGCGGTACGAGCAGTACTTC.

This clone appeared a single time. The chain has TRBV28 and TRBJ2-1; D uncertain. V lost 8 bases to trimming and J lost 2 bases, with 7 bases between them. CDR3 length equals 12 residues. In germline, CDR1 is MDHEN, CDR2 SYDVKM. The CDR3 DNA sequence: TGTGCCAGCGAAAAGGCCTACAATGAGCAGTTCTTC. It specifies CASEKAYNEQFF.

This clone was seen only once. The V and J genes are TRBV4-1 and TRBJ2-7; possibly TRBD1 for D (6 bases). The germline V gene has CDR1 MGHRA and CDR2 YSYEKL. The CDR3 is made up of 16 amino acids. Trimming cost V 2 bases and J 6 bases, with 20 bases left between them. The CDR3 DNA is TGCGCCAGCAGCCAATTGGCCAGGGGTGGCCTTGGCGAGCAGTACTTC. Translation: CASSQLARGGLGEQYF.

As DNA, the CDR3 is TGTGCCAGCACCACTAGGACGGGAGGAAACACCATATATTTT. Its protein product is CASTTRTGGNTIYF. The chain employs TRBV6-5 and TRBJ1-3; D is uncertain. The CDR3 totals 14 residues. The V end lost 7 bases, the J end lost 4 bases, and 14 bases lay between the germline ends. Germline V gives CDR1 MNHEY, CDR2 SVGAGI.

The chain joins TRBV6-6 to TRBJ2-7, with 9 bases fitting TRBD1. The V and J ends lost 2 bases and 5 bases, in that order; junction bases with no gene match: 7. The CDR3 loop spans 15 amino acids. Germline CDR1 is MNHNY and CDR2 is SVGAGI (reference sequence). The CDR3 sequence: CASSYGNRGLNEQYF. DNA of the CDR3: TGTGCCAGCAGTTACGGGAACAGGGGGCTAAACGAGCAGTACTTC.

The chain has TRBV28 and TRBJ2-3; D may match TRBD1 or TRBD2 (6 bases each). Germline V gene lookup returns CDR1 MDHEN and CDR2 SYDVKM. The length of the CDR3 is 16 residues. Trimming removed 6 bases from V and 2 bases from J, with 18 bases in between. CDR3 loop: CASSPRGVELTDTQYF. The CDR3 coding sequence is TGTGCCAGCAGCCCGAGGGGGGTGGAACTCACAGATACGCAGTATTTT.

The CDR3 DNA follows: TGTGCCAGCAGTTACGCACGGATGGGCAATCAGCCCCAGCATTTT. Its translation is CASSYARMGNQPQHF. The chain recombines TRBV6-5 with TRBJ1-5; the D is unclear. Germline V gene data show CDR1 as MNHEY and CDR2 as SVGAGI. CDR3 length equals 15 residues. Trimming removed 2 bases at V and 2 bases at J, with 10 bases between.

The chain uses TRBV19 and TRBJ2-1; D remains unclear. V was shortened by 3 bases and J by 2 bases, with 11 bases between the two germline ends. Germline V gene sequence: CDR1 LNHDA, CDR2 SQIVND (reference sequence). The CDR3 is 15 amino acids. Here the CDR3 DNA reads TGTGCCAGTAGTATCACGGCGTTTACCTACAATGAGCAGTTCTTC. Its protein product is CASSITAFTYNEQFF.